The 7 T cell receptor beta chains in this list originate from one sample, sequenced in a study of CD8+CD57+ T cells in acquired aplastic anemia. Genomic DNA, serving as template, underwent TCR beta VDJ and CDR3 profiling. TCRdb independently ran MiXCR on the reads; one entry per CDR3 protein. Of roughly 200,000 distinct CDR3 sequences in the sample, approximately 60% are singletons; the top ten hold around 28%. The specimen was sorted CD4+, CD8+, or CD8+CD57+ T cells (not recorded which) from PBMCs. These receptors all stem from a human donor in good health.

The gene calls are TRBV19 and TRBJ2-7; 8 bases match TRBD1. The CDR3 has 13 residues. The germline gives CDR1 LNHDA, CDR2 SQIVND (reference sequence). V shed 9 bases, J shed 2 bases, and the junction held 6 bases outside the gene matches. The CDR3 sequence is CASRGQDTYEQYF. CDR3 in DNA: TGTGCCAGCCGGGGACAGGACACCTACGAGCAGTACTTC.

The chain joins TRBV15 to TRBJ2-7; D assignment may be TRBD1 or TRBD2 (6 bases each). The ends were cut back, 4 bases at V and 6 bases at J, with 16 bases in the middle. In germline, CDR1 is LNHNV, CDR2 YYDKDF (reference sequence). This CDR3 spans 14 amino acids. CDR3 region: CATSTLVGGCEQYF. In DNA, the CDR3 is TGTGCCACCAGCACTTTAGTCGGGGGCTGCGAGCAGTACTTC. Using reference TRBV15 and TRBJ2-7 for the parts outside the CDR3, the full variable domain is DAMVIQNPRYQVTQFGKPVTLSCSQTLNHNVMYWYQQKSSQAPKLLFHYYDKDFNNEADTPDNFQSRRPNTSFCFLDIRSPGLGDTAMYLCATSTLVGGCEQYFGPGTRLTVT.

This clonotype was seen only once. J is TRBJ2-7 and V is TRBV7-2; D is possibly TRBD2 (6 bases). The germline V gene has CDR1 SGHTA and CDR2 FQGNSA. V was shortened by 10 bases and J by 6 bases, with 16 bases between the two germline ends. The CDR3 is made up of 12 amino acids. CDR3 amino acids: CAITGLLGEQYF. As DNA, the CDR3 is TGTGCCATAACGGGACTCCTGGGCGAGCAGTACTTC.

There are many counts of this clonotype. The chain is built from TRBV29-1 and TRBJ2-1, with TRBD1 identical over 9 bases. There are 16 residues in the CDR3. CDR1 SQVTM and CDR2 ANQGSEA come from the germline V gene. The trim removed 4 bases at V and 4 bases at J, leaving 11 bases unmatched. The DNA for the CDR3 is TGCAGCGTTGTCCCGGGGGTGGGACAGGGATACAATGAGCAGTTCTTC. This translates into CSVVPGVGQGYNEQFF.

This clonotype was seen repeatedly, ten times or more. The chain is built from TRBV6-5 and TRBJ2-1; 12 positions match TRBD1. Trimming cost V 2 bases and J 9 bases; bases outside gene matches: 2. The CDR3 extends over 14 amino acids. The germline CDR1 and CDR2 sequences are MNHEY and SVGAGI. CDR3 loop: CASSYGGQGAEQFF. In DNA form, the CDR3 reads TGTGCCAGCAGTTACGGGGGACAGGGGGCTGAGCAGTTCTTC.

This clonotype has at least ten counts. This chain uses TRBV9 with TRBJ2-7; tentatively, D is TRBD1 or TRBD2 (5 bases each). Trimming shortened V by 4 bases and J by 2 bases, and 13 bases separated the two germline ends. CDR3 length equals 14 residues. Germline-derived CDR1 and CDR2 are SGDLS and YYNGEE. The CDR3, as DNA: TGTGCCAGCAGCCCATCCGGGGCACCCTACGAGCAGTACTTC. The encoded protein is CASSPSGAPYEQYF.

This chain uses TRBV19 with TRBJ1-1, with TRBD1 as a possible D gene (6 bases). The CDR3 extends over 17 amino acids. Germline CDR1 and CDR2: LNHDA and SQIVND (reference sequence). DNA for the CDR3: TGTTCTCGTATTCATACCAGCGGGACACAGACCGACATAGAAGCTTTCTTT. It yields the protein CSRIHTSGTQTDIEAFF.